The clone carrying this TCR beta chain was counted between two and nine times. The investigators amplified TCR beta CDR3 regions from RNA transcripts. Primed by the HTBI set, a first-round RT-PCR was run on the TCR CDR3. TCRdb called the multiplex PCR reads again in MiXCR, with one record for every CDR3 protein. This repertoire shows around 500,000 distinct CDR3 sequences, about 20% found once; its top ten account for approximately 49%. This specimen belongs to a study of T cells in Graves' hyperthyroidism and ophthalmopathy. The CDR3 is 15 amino acids. Germline V gives CDR1 GTSNPN, CDR2 SVGIG (reference sequence). Between the trimmed V and J ends, which lost 7 bases and 3 bases, there was a span of 21 bases. From approximately 9.3 ml of fresh peripheral blood, PBMCs were isolated.

V and J are TRBV30 and TRBJ1-2; D not certain. Sequencing used blood. The source is a woman aged 70-85 years with Graves' ophthalmopathy. CDR3: CASNPDSLADYGYTF. In DNA form, the CDR3 reads TGTGCCTCGAACCCCGACTCCCTTGCGGACTATGGCTACACCTTC.